This is a list of T cell receptor beta chains from one sample in a study of shared clonotypes between healthy human individuals. TCRdb keeps only in-frame clones here, not all; method: immunoSEQ multiplex PCR. The profile shows more than 400,000 clones, around 73% of them singletons. Sequencing input: PBMCs. The receptors were sampled from a woman aged 35 to 49 in good health. Some clones in this sample may be carry-over from other donors' samples. The CDR3 runs from the conserved cysteine through the conserved F or W. The order of the fields is V gene, D gene, clone size, J gene, CDR3 DNA, CDR3 protein. A D gene is named only where the DNA matches it firmly. A clone size is listed for some rows: how often the clone was seen (once, few, many), or a class if it is expanded.

TRBV5-6	TRBD2	once	TRBJ2-1	TGTGCCAGCAGCTCCACTAGCGGGAGCAATGAGCAGTTCTTC	CASSSTSGSNEQFF
TRBV18	.	.	TRBJ1-3	TGTGCCAGCTCACCATCCGGTACAGGGTCTGGAAACACCATATATTTT	CASSPSGTGSGNTIYF
TRBV11-3	TRBD2	.	TRBJ2-5	TGTGCCAGCAGCCAATGGACTAGCGGGGAACAAGAGACCCAGTACTTC	CASSQWTSGEQETQYF
TRBV5-1	.	.	TRBJ1-4	TGCGCCAGCAGCTTCGGGGTTAATGAAAAACTGTTTTTT	CASSFGVNEKLFF
TRBV28	.	few	TRBJ2-5	TGTGCCAGCAGATCTCGAGGGGGGGAGACCCAGTACTTC	CASRSRGGETQYF
TRBV19	.	.	TRBJ1-2	TGTGCCAGTATCGTGGACAGTCAATGGGGATGGGGCTACACCTTC	CASIVDSQWGWGYTF
TRBV7-2	.	.	TRBJ2-3	TGTGCCAGCAGTCTCGAAATCGCAGATACGCAGTATTTT	CASSLEIADTQYF
TRBV30	.	.	TRBJ2-1	TGTGCCTGGACACAGAACAATGAGCAGTTCTTC	CAWTQNNEQFF
TRBV28	TRBD1	.	TRBJ2-7	TGTGCCAGCAGTCCCACCCGGACAGGGTTCACCTACGAGCAGTACTTC	CASSPTRTGFTYEQYF
TRBV7-3	.	few	TRBJ1-2	TGTGCCAGCAGCCCAGGGACGGACTATGGCTACACCTTC	CASSPGTDYGYTF
TRBV4-3	TRBD2	.	TRBJ2-3	TGCGCCAGCAGCCAAACCAGCGGGACCACAGATACGCAGTATTTT	CASSQTSGTTDTQYF
TRBV18	.	.	TRBJ2-7	TGTGCCAGCTCACCGGCCCCCGGCTCCTACGAGCAGTACTTC	CASSPAPGSYEQYF
TRBV27	TRBD2	.	TRBJ2-4	TGTGCCAGCAGTGGTAGCGGGAGCCCTTTAAACATTCAGTACTTC	CASSGSGSPLNIQYF
TRBV19	TRBD1	.	TRBJ2-7	TGTGCCAGTAGTATTATTGGACAGGGTAAGCCCTACGAGCAGTACTTC	CASSIIGQGKPYEQYF
TRBV7-2	.	.	TRBJ2-5	TGTGCCAGCAGCTTACCTGGGGTGGAGGAGACCCAGTACTTC	CASSLPGVEETQYF
TRBV2	.	.	TRBJ2-1	TGTGCCAGCAGTGAGGTTGAGAGTCCGTTCTTC	CASSEVESPFF
TRBV30	TRBD1	.	TRBJ2-1	TGTGCCTGGTTCGACAGGGCCTCCTACAATGAGCAGTTCTTC	CAWFDRASYNEQFF
TRBV4-2	TRBD2	.	TRBJ2-5	TGTGCCAGCAGCCAGGCTAGCGGGAGGATCGAGACCCAGTACTTC	CASSQASGRIETQYF
TRBV5-1	.	.	TRBJ2-5	TGCGCCAGCAGCTTGGGTGGGCCACAAGAGACCCAGTACTTC	CASSLGGPQETQYF
TRBV21-1	.	.	TRBJ1-4	TGTGCCAGCATCAACGGGGATAATGAAAAACTGTTTTTT	CASINGDNEKLFF
TRBV11-3	.	.	TRBJ2-7	TGTGCCAGCAGCTTGATCATAGTCGGGCGGAGGTCCTACGAGCAGTACTTC	CASSLIIVGRRSYEQYF
TRBV27	.	.	TRBJ2-2	TGTGCCAGCAGTACCTCCCAGGGTGTTCCCGGGGAGCTGTTTTTT	CASSTSQGVPGELFF
TRBV4-1	.	.	TRBJ2-7	TGCGCCAGCAGCCAAGCTCAAGGCGGGTTCGAGCAGTACTTC	CASSQAQGGFEQYF
TRBV5-4	.	.	TRBJ2-3	TGTGCCAGCAGCTCATCGGGAACAGATACGCAGTATTTT	CASSSSGTDTQYF
TRBV30	.	.	TRBJ2-7	TGTGCCTGGAGAAGGTCCTGGGACACCTACGAGCAGTACTTC	CAWRRSWDTYEQYF
TRBV7-9	TRBD2	.	TRBJ2-5	TGTGCCAGCAGCTTTAGGGTAGCGGGAGGTTTGGAGACCCAGTACTTC	CASSFRVAGGLETQYF
TRBV6-1	TRBD1	.	TRBJ2-3	TGTGCCAGCAGTGAGGCCGGGACAGGGGGTCTGGATACGCAGTATTTT	CASSEAGTGGLDTQYF
TRBV28	.	.	TRBJ1-5	TGTGCCAGCAGTCAGACCAGTCAGGGAATGCAGCCCCAGCATTTT	CASSQTSQGMQPQHF
TRBV19	TRBD1	.	TRBJ2-7	TGTGCCACCACTCAGACAGGGGCCTACGAGCAGTACTTC	CATTQTGAYEQYF
TRBV15	.	.	TRBJ2-1	TGTGCCACCAGCAGAGACGCTGGTGAGCAGTTCTTC	CATSRDAGEQFF
TRBV7-8	.	.	TRBJ1-1	TGTGCCAGCAGCTTACAGCTGAACACTGAAGCTTTCTTT	CASSLQLNTEAFF
TRBV5-4	TRBD1	.	TRBJ2-7	TGTGCCAGCAGCTTCGGACAGGGTGGGAGCTCCTACGAGCAGTACTTC	CASSFGQGGSSYEQYF
TRBV28	.	few	TRBJ1-5	TGTGCCAGCAGTTTCGACATAGTCCCCAATCAGCCCCAGCATTTT	CASSFDIVPNQPQHF
TRBV7-3	.	.	TRBJ2-5	TGTGCCAGCAGCTTTCAGGGGACCGCCCAAGAGACCCAGTACTTC	CASSFQGTAQETQYF
TRBV5-6	TRBD2	.	TRBJ2-3	TGTGCCAGCAGCTCCCAGACTAGCGGGGGGACCACAGATACGCAGTATTTT	CASSSQTSGGTTDTQYF
TRBV4-3	TRBD2	.	TRBJ2-3	TGCGCCAGCAGCCAAGATCTCCCTAGCGGGAGCACAGATACGCAGTATTTT	CASSQDLPSGSTDTQYF
TRBV10-3	TRBD2	.	TRBJ2-3	TGTGCCATTGCGGGCACTAGCGGGAGTGCAGATACGCAGTATTTT	CAIAGTSGSADTQYF
TRBV2	.	.	TRBJ1-3	TGTGCCAGCAGTGAAGCGCAGGGGAACTCTGGAAACACCATATATTTT	CASSEAQGNSGNTIYF
TRBV28	.	.	TRBJ1-4	TGTGCCAGCAGTTTGCCTGGGGGCGCGACTGAAAAACTGTTTTTT	CASSLPGGATEKLFF
TRBV19	.	.	TRBJ1-3	TGTGCCAGTAGTATATGGACGGCAAGCTCTGGAAACACCATATATTTT	CASSIWTASSGNTIYF
TRBV4-2	TRBD2	.	TRBJ2-3	TGTGCCAGCAGCATTGGGGAGCGGGAGAGTGTTGATACGCAGTATTTT	CASSIGERESVDTQYF
TRBV29-1	TRBD2	.	TRBJ2-1	TGCAGCGTTGAAGGACTAGCGGGTGGCTACAATGAGCAGTTCTTC	CSVEGLAGGYNEQFF
TRBV9	.	.	TRBJ1-4	TGTGCCAGCAGCGTAGATGGGGCGGAGGCTGAAAAACTGTTTTTT	CASSVDGAEAEKLFF